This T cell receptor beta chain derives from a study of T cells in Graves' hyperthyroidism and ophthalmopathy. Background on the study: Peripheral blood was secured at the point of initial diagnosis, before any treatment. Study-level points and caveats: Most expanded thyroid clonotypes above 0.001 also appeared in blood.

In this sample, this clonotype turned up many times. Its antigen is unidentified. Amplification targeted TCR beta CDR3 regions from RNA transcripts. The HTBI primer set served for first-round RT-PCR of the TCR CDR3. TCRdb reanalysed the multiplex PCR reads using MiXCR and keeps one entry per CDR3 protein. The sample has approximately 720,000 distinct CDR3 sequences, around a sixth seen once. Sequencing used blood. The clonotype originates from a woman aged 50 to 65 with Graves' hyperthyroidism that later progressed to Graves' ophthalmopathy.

The CDR3 sequence: CSARAGGGETQYF. In DNA form, the CDR3 reads TGCAGTGCTAGAGCCGGGGGGGGAGAGACCCAGTACTTC. This rearrangement joins TRBV20-1 to TRBJ2-5, with 8 positions matching TRBD2. The germline gives CDR1 DFQATT, CDR2 SNEGSKA (reference sequence). This CDR3 is 13 amino acids long. V trimming: 1 base; J trimming: 4 bases; junction bases outside the gene matches: 2.